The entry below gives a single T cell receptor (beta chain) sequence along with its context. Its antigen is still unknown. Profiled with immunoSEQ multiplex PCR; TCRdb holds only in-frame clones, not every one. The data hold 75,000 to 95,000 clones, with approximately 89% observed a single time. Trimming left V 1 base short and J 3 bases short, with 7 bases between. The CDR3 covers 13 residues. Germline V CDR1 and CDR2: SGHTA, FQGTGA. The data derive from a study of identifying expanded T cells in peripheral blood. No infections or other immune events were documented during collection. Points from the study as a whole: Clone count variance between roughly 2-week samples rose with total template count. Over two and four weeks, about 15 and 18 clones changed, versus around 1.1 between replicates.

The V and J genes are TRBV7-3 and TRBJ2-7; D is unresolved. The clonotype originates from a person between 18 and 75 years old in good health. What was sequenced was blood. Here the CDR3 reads CASSLSVGYEQYF. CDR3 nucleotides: TGTGCCAGCAGCTTAAGTGTAGGCTACGAGCAGTACTTC.